The present T cell receptor (beta chain) was sequenced within a study of blood T cell repertoires in COVID-19. For the study at large: Samples taken during acute and convalescent COVID-19 were collected in the United States, Italy and Spain.

The authors' processing: Cell counts per sample came from amplifying reference gene primers. This table comes from immunoSEQ multiplex PCR, and its TCRdb copy is limited to in-frame clones, with some not included. V and J calls and clone size come straight from that table; D and trimming were deduced from the DNA. Of 200,000 to 250,000 clones in the sample, roughly nine tenths were seen once. The CDR3 loop spans 16 amino acids. Trimming at V came to 2 bases and at J to 8 bases, leaving 9 bases not matched to a gene. Germline lookup yields CDR1 SGHTA and CDR2 FQGNSA. This chain joins TRBV7-2 and TRBJ1-3, with 10 bases aligning to TRBD1. This clonotype was obtained from a man aged 65 to 85 with acute or convalescent COVID-19. The sample taken for sequencing was peripheral blood. The CDR3 loop is CASSLSPWDRGDTIYF. For the CDR3, the DNA is TGTGCCAGCAGCTTATCTCCCTGGGACAGGGGAGACACCATATATTTT.